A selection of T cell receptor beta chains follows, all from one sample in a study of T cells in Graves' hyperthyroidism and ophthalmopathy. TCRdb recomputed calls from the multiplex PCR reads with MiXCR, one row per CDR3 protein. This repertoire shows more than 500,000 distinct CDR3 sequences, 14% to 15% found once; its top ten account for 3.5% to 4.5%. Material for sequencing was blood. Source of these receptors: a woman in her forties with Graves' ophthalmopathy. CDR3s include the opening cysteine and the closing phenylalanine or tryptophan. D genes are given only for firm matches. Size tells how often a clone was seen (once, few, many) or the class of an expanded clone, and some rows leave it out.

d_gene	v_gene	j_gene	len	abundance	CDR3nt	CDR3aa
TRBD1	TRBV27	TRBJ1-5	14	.	TGTGCCAGCAGTCAACGGAGAGGGGGCTGGCCCCAGCATTTT	CASSQRRGGWPQHF
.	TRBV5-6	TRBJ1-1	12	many	TGTGCCAGCAGCTTAAAGACCACTGAAGCTTTCTTT	CASSLKTTEAFF
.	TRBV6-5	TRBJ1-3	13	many	TGTGCCAGCAGTTCGGGTGCAGGAAACACCATATATTTT	CASSSGAGNTIYF
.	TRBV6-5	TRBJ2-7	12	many	TGTGCCAGCAGAACGAGCTACTACGAGCAGTACTTC	CASRTSYYEQYF
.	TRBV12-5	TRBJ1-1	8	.	TGTGCACAGACTGAAGCTTTCTTT	CAQTEAFF
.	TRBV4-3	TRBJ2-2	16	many	TGCGCCAGCAGCCAAGCCGGGACGACCCAAACCAGGGAGCTGTTTTTT	CASSQAGTTQTRELFF
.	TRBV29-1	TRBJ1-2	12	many	TGCAGCGTTGTCTCGGGGCTAGATGGCTACACCTTC	CSVVSGLDGYTF
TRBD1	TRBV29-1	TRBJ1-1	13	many	TGCAGCGTTGAAGGGACAGGGTACACTGAAGCTTTCTTT	CSVEGTGYTEAFF
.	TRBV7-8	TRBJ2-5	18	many	TGTGCCAGCATCCACCTACCCCGGGGGTCAGACGGAGGAGAGACCCAGTACTTC	CASIHLPRGSDGGETQYF
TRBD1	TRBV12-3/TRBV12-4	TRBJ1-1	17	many	TGTGCCAGCAGTTTGTGGGCCATCGGCCCCGGGACAGGGAGAGCTTTCTTT	CASSLWAIGPGTGRAFF
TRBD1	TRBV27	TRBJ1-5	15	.	TGTGCCAGCAGTACGACAGGGTGGGGCAATCAGCCCCAGCATTTT	CASSTTGWGNQPQHF
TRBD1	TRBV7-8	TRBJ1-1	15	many	TGTGCCAGCAGCTTAGCGAGGGGGCTGGGCACTGAAGCTTTCTTT	CASSLARGLGTEAFF
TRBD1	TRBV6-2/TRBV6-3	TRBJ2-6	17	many	TGTGCCAGCAGCCTGCCACAGGGGGCGAATGGGGCCAACGTCCTGACTTTC	CASSLPQGANGANVLTF
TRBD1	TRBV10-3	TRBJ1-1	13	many	TGTGCCATCAGTGATCCGGACAGGGAGGAAGCTTTCTTT	CAISDPDREEAFF
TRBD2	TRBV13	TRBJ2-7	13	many	TGTGCCAGCAGACGGGGGACTAGCTACGAGCAGTACTTC	CASRRGTSYEQYF
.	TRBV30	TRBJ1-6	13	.	TGTGCCTGGAGGCAGCCAGATAATTCACCCCTCCACTTT	CAWRQPDNSPLHF
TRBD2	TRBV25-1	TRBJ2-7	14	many	TGTGCCAGCGGGCTAAGCGGGACGTCCATTAAGCAGTACTTC	CASGLSGTSIKQYF
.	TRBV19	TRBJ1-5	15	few	TGTGCCAGTAGTATAAAAGGAAATAGCAATCAGCCCCAGCATTTT	CASSIKGNSNQPQHF
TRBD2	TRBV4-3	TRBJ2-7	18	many	TGCGCCAGCAGCCAAGATAGTTGGCGGACTAGCGGGAGCTACGAGCAGTACTTC	CASSQDSWRTSGSYEQYF
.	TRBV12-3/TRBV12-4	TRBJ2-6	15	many	TGTGCCAGCAGTCACGGGACTGATGGGGCCAACGTCCTGACTTTC	CASSHGTDGANVLTF
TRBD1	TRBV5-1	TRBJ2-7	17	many	TGCGCCAGCAGCTCGCCTGGGACAGGGGACTGGTCCTACGAGCAGTACTTC	CASSSPGTGDWSYEQYF
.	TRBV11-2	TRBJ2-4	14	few	TGTGCCAGCAGACACCCAACCGGGCGAGGAATTCGGTACTTC	CASRHPTGRGIRYF
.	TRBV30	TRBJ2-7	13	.	TGTGCCAGCGGACCTAATACCCCCTACGAGCAGTACTTC	CASGPNTPYEQYF
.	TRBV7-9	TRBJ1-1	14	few	TGTGCCAGCAGCTTAGCCGTCGTAGGCACTGAAGCTTTCTTT	CASSLAVVGTEAFF
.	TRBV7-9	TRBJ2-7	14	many	TGTGCCAGCAGCTCCGAGGGGCTATCCTACGAGCAGTACTTC	CASSSEGLSYEQYF
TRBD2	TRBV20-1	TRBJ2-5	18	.	TGCAGTGCTAGGGGTGTGACCAGCGGGAGGGCCATACAAGAGACCCAGTACTTC	CSARGVTSGRAIQETQYF
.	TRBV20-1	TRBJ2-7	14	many	TGCAGTGCTAGGCCTGCTCCAGAGCCCTACGAGCAGTACTTC	CSARPAPEPYEQYF
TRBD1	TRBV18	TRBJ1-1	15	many	TGTGCCAGCTCACGCGACAGGGGCAGGAACACTGAAGCTTTCTTT	CASSRDRGRNTEAFF
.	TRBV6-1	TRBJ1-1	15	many	TGTGCCAGCAGCGTGTTGGTGGGGTTGGACACTGAAGCTTTCTTT	CASSVLVGLDTEAFF
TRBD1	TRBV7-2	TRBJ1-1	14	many	TGTGCCAGCAGCCCTGGACAGGGAGCCACTGAAGCTTTCTTT	CASSPGQGATEAFF
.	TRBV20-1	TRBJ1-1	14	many	TGCAGTGCTAGACTAACAGGCTTGAACACTGAAGCTTTCTTT	CSARLTGLNTEAFF
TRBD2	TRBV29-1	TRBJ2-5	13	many	TGCAGCGTCTCGAAGACTAGCGGAGAGACCCAGTACTTC	CSVSKTSGETQYF
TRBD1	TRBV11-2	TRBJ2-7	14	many	TGTGCCAGCAGCCGTGGGACAGGAGACTACGAGCAGTACTTC	CASSRGTGDYEQYF
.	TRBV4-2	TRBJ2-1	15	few	TGTGCCAGCAGCCAGGGGGGAGCTCCCTACAATGAGCAGTTCTTC	CASSQGGAPYNEQFF
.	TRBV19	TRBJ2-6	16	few	TGTGCCAGTAGTATAGTTGGGAGGACTGGGGCCAACGTCCTGACTTTC	CASSIVGRTGANVLTF
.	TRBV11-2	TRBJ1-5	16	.	TGTGCCAGCAGCTTAGTTCGGTGGGGCGGAAATCAGCCCCAGCATTTT	CASSLVRWGGNQPQHF
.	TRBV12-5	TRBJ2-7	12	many	TGTGCTAGTGCGGGAAGTGGATACGAGCAGTACTTC	CASAGSGYEQYF
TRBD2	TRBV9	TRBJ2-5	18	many	TGTGCCAGCAGCGTGGGGAGCGGGAGGGCCGGAATCCAAGAGACCCAGTACTTC	CASSVGSGRAGIQETQYF
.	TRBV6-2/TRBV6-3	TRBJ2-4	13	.	TGTGCCAGCAGTTATGGTCCCGAATCCATTCAGTACTTC	CASSYGPESIQYF
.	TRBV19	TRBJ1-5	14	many	TGTGCCAGTAGTAAGGTTGGGGTTAATCAGCCCCAGCATTTT	CASSKVGVNQPQHF
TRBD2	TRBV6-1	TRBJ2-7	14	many	TGTGCCAGCAGCATGACTAGCGGGATTAACGAGCAGTACTTC	CASSMTSGINEQYF
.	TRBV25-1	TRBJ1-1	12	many	TGTGCCAGCAGCGAGGGGCCCACTGAAGCTTTCTTT	CASSEGPTEAFF
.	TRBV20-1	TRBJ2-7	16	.	TGCAGTGCCAGCACCGCCCCGGACAGCAGCTCCTACGAGCAGTACTTC	CSASTAPDSSSYEQYF
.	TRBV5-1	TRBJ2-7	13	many	TGCGCCAGCAGCCCGGAAGACCTGGACGAGCAGTACTTC	CASSPEDLDEQYF
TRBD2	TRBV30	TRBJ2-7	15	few	TGTGCCTGGAGCGAAGGGACTAGCGGGAGTTACGAGCAGTACTTC	CAWSEGTSGSYEQYF